The source of this T cell receptor (beta chain) is a study of blood T cell repertoires in COVID-19. At the level of the study: The cDNA or gDNA used as material had been derived from T cells, B-cell-depleted T cells, or PBMCs.

Patients of the Seattle cohort, enrolled during active infection, were followed longitudinally. The CDR3 runs to 23 residues. Deletions cut 4 bases from V and 0 bases from J, with 34 bases between. Germline V gene data show CDR1 as LGHNA and CDR2 as YNFKEQ. Using immunoSEQ multiplex PCR, the repertoire was profiled, and TCRdb retains in-frame clones only, with some absent. The sample holds 150,000 or so clones, around 75% seen once. The source is a woman between 70 and 85 years old with COVID-19, enrolled during active disease. The specimen sequenced was peripheral blood. J is TRBJ1-5 and V is TRBV4-2, with TRBD1 as a possible D gene (6 bases). CDR3 region: CASSPRGDRFITPGPDSNQPQHF. DNA for the CDR3: TGTGCCAGCAGCCCACGCGGAGACAGGTTCATCACCCCCGGACCGGATAGCAATCAGCCCCAGCATTTT.